A single sample is the source of the 20 T cell receptor beta chains below, sequenced in a study of T cell changes during pregnancy in multiple sclerosis. Some clones are missing from TCRdb's copy, which holds only in-frame ones; the method was immunoSEQ multiplex PCR. Among about 80,000 clones listed, roughly 94% were seen once. The sequencing used peripheral blood, collected before pregnancy. The receptor source for this set is a female donor with multiple sclerosis, enrolled in a pregnancy study.

The chain employs TRBV5-6 and TRBJ1-4; unclear D gene. The CDR3 is 13 residues long. From germline, CDR1 is SGHDT and CDR2 YYEEEE. Deletions cut 1 base from V and 8 bases from J, with 9 bases between. The CDR3 reads CASSLTNEEKLFF. CDR3 DNA: TGTGCCAGCAGCTTGACAAACGAAGAAAAACTGTTTTTT.

The chain employs TRBV4-2 and TRBJ2-1; D may be TRBD2 (6 bases). The CDR3 totals 15 residues. Deletions cut 1 base from V and 2 bases from J, with 9 bases between. Germline V gene lookup returns CDR1 LGHNA and CDR2 YNFKEQ. CDR3 nucleotide sequence: TGTGCCAGCAGCCAAGGGGAGGTTCCCTACAATGAGCAGTTCTTC. Encoded protein: CASSQGEVPYNEQFF.

The genes are TRBV6-6 and TRBJ1-1; 8 positions match TRBD1. The V and J ends lost 6 bases and 4 bases, in that order; junction bases with no gene match: 7. Germline V gene lookup returns CDR1 MNHNY and CDR2 SVGAGI (reference sequence). CDR3 length equals 14 residues. The CDR3 reads CASSLRTGGTEAFF. The CDR3 DNA follows: TGTGCCAGCAGCTTAAGAACAGGGGGCACTGAAGCTTTCTTT.

The chain has TRBV6-5 and TRBJ1-2, with no clear D. The CDR3 is made up of 10 amino acids. V was clipped by 7 bases and J by 6 bases, with 6 bases between them. Germline values: CDR1 MNHEY, CDR2 SVGAGI. The CDR3 reads CASMGDGYTF. Written as DNA, the CDR3 is TGTGCCAGCATGGGAGATGGCTACACCTTC.

V gene TRBV25-1 combines with J gene TRBJ2-3; tentative D call: TRBD1 (6 bases). The CDR3 is made up of 15 amino acids. Trimming stripped 3 bases from V and 0 bases from J, with 10 bases between. CDR1 is MGHDK, CDR2 SYGVNS, per germline. The CDR3 DNA reads TGTGCCAGCAGTGATCTAGGACAGAGCACAGATACGCAGTATTTT. Translating gives CASSDLGQSTDTQYF.

This chain joins TRBV19 and TRBJ2-7, with 11 bases matching TRBD1. Trimming at V came to 5 bases and at J to 5 bases, leaving 8 bases not matched to a gene. Germline V gene sequence: CDR1 LNHDA, CDR2 SQIVND (reference sequence). This CDR3 contains 15 residues. The CDR3 sequence: CASSYTGTGGDEQYF. The CDR3 DNA follows: TGTGCCAGTAGTTATACCGGGACAGGGGGAGACGAGCAGTACTTC.

The CDR3 region has the DNA TGTGCCAGCAGTTTTCCCTGGGTCGGGTGGGAGCGGAGCACAGATACGCAGTATTTT. Protein product: CASSFPWVGWERSTDTQYF. V usage is TRBV27 and J usage is TRBJ2-3, with a possible D match to TRBD2 (5 bases). The germline gives CDR1 MNHEY, CDR2 SMNVEV (reference sequence). The CDR3 consists of 19 residues. Trimming took 3 bases from V and 0 from J, leaving 22 bases between them.

The rearrangement links TRBV2 to TRBJ2-2; 11 bases agree with TRBD1. CDR3 length equals 15 residues. V lost 7 bases to trimming and J lost 6 bases; unmatched junction nucleotides: 7. The germline CDR1 and CDR2 sequences are SNHLY and FYNNEI. CDR3 in amino acids: CASNLDRGRSGELFF. For the CDR3, the DNA is TGTGCCAGCAACTTGGACAGGGGGCGATCCGGGGAGCTGTTTTTT. The entire variable domain, with the rest obtained from reference TRBV2 and TRBJ2-2, is as follows: EPEVTQTPSHQVTQMGQEVILRCVPISNHLYFYWYRQILGQKVEFLVSFYNNEISEKSEIFDDQFSVERPDGSNFTLKIRSTKLEDSAMYFCASNLDRGRSGELFFGEGSRLTVL.

This sequence joins TRBV19 and TRBJ2-7; 9 nucleotides align to TRBD1. Germline lookup yields CDR1 LNHDA and CDR2 SQIVND (reference sequence). After removal of 4 bases from V and 3 bases from J, the junction contained 7 bases not matched to a gene. The CDR3 is 15 residues long. The CDR3 coding sequence is TGTGCCAGTAGTACGCCACAGGGGGCGGGCTACGAGCAGTACTTC. The encoded protein is CASSTPQGAGYEQYF. The whole variable domain, remainder taken from reference TRBV19 and TRBJ2-7, is DGGITQSPKYLFRKEGQNVTLSCEQNLNHDAMYWYRQDPGQGLRLIYYSQIVNDFQKGDIAEGYSVSREKKESFPLTVTSAQKNPTAFYLCASSTPQGAGYEQYFGPGTRLTVT.

The chain carries TRBV4-2 and TRBJ2-1; 10 bases are shared with TRBD2. The CDR3 has 12 amino acids. Germline CDR1 reads LGHNA; CDR2 reads YNFKEQ. The J segment lost 12 bases and the V segment lost 1 base, leaving 0 bases of the junction unmatched. CDR3 sequence: CASSQGLAGQFF. The CDR3 DNA sequence: TGTGCCAGCAGCCAAGGACTAGCGGGGCAGTTCTTC.

V gene TRBV19 combines with J gene TRBJ2-2; 7 bases line up with TRBD1. V lost 1 base to trimming and J lost 3 bases; unmatched junction nucleotides: 8. CDR3 length: 17 amino acids. The germline CDR1 and CDR2 sequences are LNHDA and SQIVND (reference sequence). CDR3 coding DNA: TGTGCCAGTAGTATAGCCCCCCCGACAGGGTACACCGGGGAGCTGTTTTTT. Translated, it gives CASSIAPPTGYTGELFF.

The chain employs TRBV7-6 and TRBJ2-3, with D perhaps matching TRBD2 (6 bases). V lost 1 base, J lost 7 bases, and 15 bases lay in between. Germline V CDR1 and CDR2: SGHVS, FNYEAQ. The CDR3 is 15 amino acids. The CDR3 bases are TGTGCCAGCAGCTTAGAACTAGCCGAGCCATATACGCAGTATTTT. Translated, it gives CASSLELAEPYTQYF.

This clone was counted a single time. The chain joins TRBV11-1 to TRBJ2-1; weak D call: TRBD2 (6 bases). CDR1 and CDR2 from the germline V gene are SGHAT and FQDESV (reference sequence). The CDR3 is made up of 15 amino acids. Trimming shortened V by 2 bases and J by 4 bases, and 12 bases separated the two germline ends. The DNA of the CDR3 is TGTGCCAGCAGCTTATATGGGACTGGTTACAATGAGCAGTTCTTC. This encodes CASSLYGTGYNEQFF.

This clone was found once. The rearrangement links TRBV11-1 to TRBJ2-7; TRBD2 agrees at 10 bases. Germline loops: CDR1 SGHAT, CDR2 FQDESV (reference sequence). This CDR3 is 16 amino acids long. Unmatched junction bases numbered 14, after V lost 7 bases and J lost 5 bases. CDR3: CASNRASGSPRDEQYF. CDR3 nucleotide sequence: TGTGCCAGCAACCGGGCTAGCGGGAGCCCGAGGGACGAGCAGTACTTC.

The chain employs TRBV25-1 and TRBJ2-7; no clear D gene. This CDR3 is built from 14 residues. Per the germline V gene, CDR1 is MGHDK and CDR2 is SYGVNS. With 3 bases removed from V and 1 base from J, the gap between germline ends came to 10 bases. The CDR3 DNA follows: TGTGCCAGCAGTGACCTGACAAGATCCTACGAGCAGTACTTC. Amino acid sequence: CASSDLTRSYEQYF.

A single count supports this clone. The chain employs TRBV4-2 and TRBJ2-7; 7 bases are shared with TRBD1. The CDR3 sequence is 14 residues long. Germline trimming cut 0 bases from V and 3 bases from J; bases unmatched to any gene: 2. Germline assignment: CDR1 LGHNA and CDR2 YNFKEQ. In nucleotides, the CDR3 is TGTGCCAGCAGCCAAGAGAGGGGGCTCTACGAGCAGTACTTC. Translating gives CASSQERGLYEQYF.

The J gene is TRBJ2-3, the V gene TRBV7-9, with 14 nucleotides matching TRBD2. Looked up from germline, CDR1 is SEHNR and CDR2 is FQNEAQ (reference sequence). V shed 5 bases and J 4 bases; nucleotides not matched to a gene: 8. The CDR3 spans 17 residues. The CDR3 DNA reads TGTGCCAGCAGCCCGCGGACTAGCGGGAGGTGGGCAGATACGCAGTATTTT. Its protein product is CASSPRTSGRWADTQYF.

The rearrangement links TRBV28 to TRBJ1-2; 9 bases are a match to TRBD1. The CDR3 spans 17 residues. J lost 3 bases, V lost 6 bases, and 14 bases had no gene match. From germline, CDR1 is MDHEN and CDR2 SYDVKM. Here the CDR3 reads CASRAGTGIFLHYGYTF. DNA of the CDR3: TGTGCCAGCAGGGCCGGGACAGGGATCTTTTTACACTATGGCTACACCTTC.

The gene calls are TRBV28 and TRBJ1-2; D unclear. Germline V gives CDR1 MDHEN, CDR2 SYDVKM. Deletions cut 3 bases from V and 5 bases from J, with 10 bases between. The length of the CDR3 is 13 residues. DNA for the CDR3: TGTGCCAGCAGTTTGGCCCGAGGATATGGCTACACCTTC. Translating gives CASSLARGYGYTF.

The V call is TRBV10-3, the J call TRBJ2-1; TRBD2 aligns across 12 bases. Germline V gene sequence: CDR1 ENHRY, CDR2 SYGVKD. CDR3 length equals 18 residues. V trimming: 0 bases; J trimming: 3 bases; junction bases outside the gene matches: 6. CDR3 loop: CAISESGGTSGYYNEQFF. CDR3 DNA sequence: TGTGCCATCAGTGAGTCTGGGGGGACTAGCGGGTACTACAATGAGCAGTTCTTC.